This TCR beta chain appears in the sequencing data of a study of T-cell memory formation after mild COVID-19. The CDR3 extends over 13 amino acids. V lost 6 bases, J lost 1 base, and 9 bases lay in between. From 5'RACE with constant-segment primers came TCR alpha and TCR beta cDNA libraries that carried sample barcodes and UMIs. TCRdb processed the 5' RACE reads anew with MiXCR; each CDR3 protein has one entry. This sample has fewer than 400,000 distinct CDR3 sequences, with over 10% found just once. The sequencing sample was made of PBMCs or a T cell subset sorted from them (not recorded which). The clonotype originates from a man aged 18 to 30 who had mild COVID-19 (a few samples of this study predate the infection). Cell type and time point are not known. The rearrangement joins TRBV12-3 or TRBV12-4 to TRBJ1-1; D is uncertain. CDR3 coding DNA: TGTGCCAGCAGGCGATGGGGGAACACTGAAGCTTTCTTT. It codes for CASRRWGNTEAFF.